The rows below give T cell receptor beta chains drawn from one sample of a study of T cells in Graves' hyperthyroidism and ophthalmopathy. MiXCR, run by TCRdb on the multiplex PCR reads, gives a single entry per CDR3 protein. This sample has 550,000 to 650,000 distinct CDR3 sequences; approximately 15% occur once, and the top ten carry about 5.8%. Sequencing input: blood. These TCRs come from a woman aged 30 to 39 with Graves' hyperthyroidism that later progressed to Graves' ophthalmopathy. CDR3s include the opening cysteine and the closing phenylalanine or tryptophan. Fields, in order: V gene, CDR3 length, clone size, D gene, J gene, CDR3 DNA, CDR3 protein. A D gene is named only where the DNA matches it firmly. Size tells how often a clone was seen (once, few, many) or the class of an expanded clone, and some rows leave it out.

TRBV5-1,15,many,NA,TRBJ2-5,TGCGCCAGCAGCTTGCTGGTAGCTGGAGGGGAGACCCAGTACTTC,CASSLLVAGGETQYF
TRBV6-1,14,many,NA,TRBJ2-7,TGTGCCAGCAGTTCTACAGGGATCTCCTACGAGCAGTACTTC,CASSSTGISYEQYF
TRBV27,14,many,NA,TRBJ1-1,TGTGCCAGCAGTTTAGCCCGGCTGGGTTCGAAAGCTTTCTTT,CASSLARLGSKAFF
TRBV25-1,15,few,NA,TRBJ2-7,TGTGCCAGCAGTGTATCAGGGTTGGGCACCTACGAGCAGTACTTC,CASSVSGLGTYEQYF
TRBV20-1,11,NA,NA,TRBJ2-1,TGCAGTGCTAGCCCCGGGGACACCCAGTTCTTC,CSASPGDTQFF
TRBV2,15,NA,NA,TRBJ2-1,TGTGCCAGCAGTGAGGTAACCCAAGCCTACAATGAGCAGTTCTTC,CASSEVTQAYNEQFF
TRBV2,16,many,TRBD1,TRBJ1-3,TGTGCCAGCAGCGCCGATCAGGGGGCGGTTGGAAACACCATATATTTT,CASSADQGAVGNTIYF
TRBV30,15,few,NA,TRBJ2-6,TGTGCCTGGGCGACCGGACAGTCGGGGGCCAACGTCCTGACTTTC,CAWATGQSGANVLTF
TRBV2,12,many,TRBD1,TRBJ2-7,TGTGCCAGCAGTGTGGGGGACAGGGCACGGTACTTC,CASSVGDRARYF
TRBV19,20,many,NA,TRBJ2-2,TGTGCCAGTAGTATAGATCTGGTTATTGAGGGTGGGTGGTACACCGGGGAGCTGTTTTTT,CASSIDLVIEGGWYTGELFF
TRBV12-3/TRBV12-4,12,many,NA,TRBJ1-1,TGTGCCAGCAGGCCACAGGGATCGAGGGCTTTCTTT,CASRPQGSRAFF
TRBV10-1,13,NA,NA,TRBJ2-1,TGCGCCAGCAGTCCCTACAAGGGTGGAGAGCAGTTCTTC,CASSPYKGGEQFF
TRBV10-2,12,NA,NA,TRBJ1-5,TGCGCCAGCAGTGAGTCAAAACAGCCCCAGCATTTT,CASSESKQPQHF
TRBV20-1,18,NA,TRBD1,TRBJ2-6,TGCAGTGCTCAGGGGACAGGAATATACACCTCTGGGGCCAACGTCCTGACTTTC,CSAQGTGIYTSGANVLTF
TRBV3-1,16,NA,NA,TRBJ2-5,TGTGCCAGCAGCCCCACCGCAGGGCGTTTACAAGAGACCCAGTACTTC,CASSPTAGRLQETQYF
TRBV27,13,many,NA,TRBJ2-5,TGTGCCAGCAGTTCCGACGGGGTGGAGACCCAGTACTTC,CASSSDGVETQYF
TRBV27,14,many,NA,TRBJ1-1,TGTGCCAGCAGTTCGGGCTGGCGGGACACTGAAGCTTTCTTT,CASSSGWRDTEAFF
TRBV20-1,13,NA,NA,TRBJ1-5,TGCAGTGCTAGTAGCGGCACCAATCAGCCCCAGCATTTT,CSASSGTNQPQHF
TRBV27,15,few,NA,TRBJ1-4,TGTGCCTGCGGTCAGGGCCGAGCAACTAATGAAAAACTGTTTTTT,CACGQGRATNEKLFF
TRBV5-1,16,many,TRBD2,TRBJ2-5,TGCGCCAGCAGCTTGTCTCTAGCGGGAGGCAGGGAGACCCAGTACTTC,CASSLSLAGGRETQYF
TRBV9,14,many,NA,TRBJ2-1,TGTGCCAGCAAGAGGGACCCCAACTACAATGAGCAGTTCTTC,CASKRDPNYNEQFF
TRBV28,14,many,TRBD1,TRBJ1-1,TGTGCCAGCATTAATCCACAGGGGAGGACTGAAGCTTTCTTT,CASINPQGRTEAFF
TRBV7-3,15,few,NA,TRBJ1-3,TGTGCCAGCAGCTCGAACAGGGATTCTGGAAACACCATATATTTT,CASSSNRDSGNTIYF
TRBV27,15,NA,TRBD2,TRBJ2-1,TGTGCCAGCAGTTTTCGAAGCGGGAGCGACAATGAGCAGTTCTTC,CASSFRSGSDNEQFF
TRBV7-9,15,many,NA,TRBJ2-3,TGTGCCAGCAGCCCGACTACGGGGGGCACAGATACGCAGTATTTT,CASSPTTGGTDTQYF
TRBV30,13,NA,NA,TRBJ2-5,TGTGCCTGGGGTCGGGACTCAAAAGAGACCCAGTACTTC,CAWGRDSKETQYF
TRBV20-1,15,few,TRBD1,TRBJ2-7,TGCAGTGCTAGAGATCAGGGGGAAACTCCTTACGAGCAGTACTTC,CSARDQGETPYEQYF